Listed here are 22 T cell receptor beta chains from one sample, sequenced in a study of T-cell memory formation after mild COVID-19. TCRdb redid the calling of the 5' RACE reads with MiXCR, one entry per CDR3 protein. Here the sample spans 450,000 to 700,000 distinct CDR3 sequences, approximately 18% being singletons. The specimen sequenced was PBMCs or a T cell subset sorted from them (not recorded which). These receptors were obtained from an adult woman who had mild COVID-19 (a few samples of this study predate the infection). Cell type and time point are not known.

The chain joins TRBV5-1 to TRBJ2-5, with D perhaps given as TRBD1 or TRBD2 (6 bases each). V shed 0 bases and J shed 5 bases, with 14 bases lying between them. The CDR3 contains 15 residues. CDR1 is SGHRS and CDR2 is YFSETQ in the germline V gene. CDR3 region: CASSLEGGHLETQYF. The CDR3 nucleotides read TGCGCCAGCAGCTTGGAGGGGGGCCATCTCGAGACCCAGTACTTC.

This clonotype appeared a few times. The chain combines TRBV7-9 with TRBJ1-2; D ambiguous. The CDR3 spans 14 residues. V was cut by 5 bases and J by 2 bases, with 12 bases left in between. Germline-derived CDR1 and CDR2 are SEHNR and FQNEAQ (reference sequence). The CDR3 region is CASSPLPANYGYTF. In DNA form, the CDR3 reads TGTGCCAGCAGCCCCCTACCAGCGAACTATGGCTACACCTTC. The whole variable domain, remainder taken from reference TRBV7-9 and TRBJ1-2, is DTGVSQNPRHKITKRGQNVTFRCDPISEHNRLYWYRQTLGQGPEFLTYFQNEAQLEKSRLLSDRFSAERPKGSFSTLEIQRTEQGDSAMYLCASSPLPANYGYTFGSGTRLTVV.

This clonotype came up a few times. The chain couples TRBV5-1 to TRBJ2-2; D possibly corresponds to TRBD1 (7 bases). Per the germline V gene, CDR1 is SGHRS and CDR2 is YFSETQ. V lost 2 bases to trimming and J lost 7 bases, with 15 bases between them. The CDR3 loop spans 15 amino acids. This CDR3 reads CASSLGGGRNGELFF. The CDR3 nucleotides are TGCGCCAGCAGCTTAGGAGGGGGCCGGAACGGGGAGCTGTTTTTT.

CDR3 loop: CASTEAGLLDTQYF. The CDR3 DNA follows: TGTGCCAGCACCGAGGCTGGCCTGCTAGATACGCAGTATTTT. This chain connects TRBV12-3 or TRBV12-4 to TRBJ2-3; the D is unclear. The V and J ends lost 7 bases and 5 bases respectively, with 16 bases between them. The length of the CDR3 is 14 residues.

This clonotype was found a few times. The chain combines TRBV6-6 with TRBJ2-7; 11 bases are shared with TRBD2. Trimming removed 2 bases from V and 7 bases from J; junction bases left unmatched: 10. The V gene's germline CDR1 is MNHNY and CDR2 SVGAGI (reference sequence). The CDR3 covers 16 residues. The CDR3 loop reads CASSYDPLAGGLEQYF. In DNA form, the CDR3 reads TGTGCCAGCAGTTACGATCCCCTAGCGGGGGGTTTGGAGCAGTACTTC.

The chain couples TRBV6-5 to TRBJ1-2; unclear D gene. The CDR3 loop spans 13 amino acids. V gave up 0 bases and J gave up 4 bases, with 6 bases separating them. The germline gives CDR1 MNHEY, CDR2 SVGAGI. CDR3 sequence reads: CASSYSRTYGYTF. In DNA form, the CDR3 reads TGTGCCAGCAGTTACTCGCGCACCTATGGCTACACCTTC.

The chain links TRBV7-2 to TRBJ2-1; weak D call: TRBD2 (6 bases). The CDR3 loop spans 16 amino acids. The germline CDR1 and CDR2 sequences are SGHTA and FQGNSA. V lost 1 base, J lost 5 bases, and 15 bases lay in between. DNA for the CDR3: TGTGCCAGCAGCTTAGGTGGACTACTTCTGGACAATGAGCAGTTCTTC. Encoded protein: CASSLGGLLLDNEQFF.

This clonotype has more than one count but fewer than ten. V usage is TRBV12-3 or TRBV12-4 and J usage is TRBJ2-5; TRBD1 matches at 8 bases. Germline trimming cut 3 bases from V and 1 base from J; bases unmatched to any gene: 4. This CDR3 has 15 amino acids. CDR3 nucleotides: TGTGCCAGCAGTTTCGGACAGGGACTCCAAGAGACCCAGTACTTC. Translation: CASSFGQGLQETQYF.

This clonotype was seen a handful of times. This chain links TRBV29-1 with TRBJ2-1; 10 nucleotides align to TRBD2. The V and J ends lost 5 bases and 1 base, in that order; junction bases with no gene match: 5. Germline V lookup: CDR1 SQVTM, CDR2 ANQGSEA. This CDR3 has 15 residues. The CDR3 DNA follows: TGCAGCGTTTGCGGACTAGCGGATTCCTACAATGAGCAGTTCTTC. It is translated as CSVCGLADSYNEQFF.

Only a few counts were recorded for this clonotype. J is TRBJ2-7 and V is TRBV11-2; 8 positions agree with TRBD2. The CDR3 contains 16 residues. The junction had 11 bases not matched to a gene; V was cut back by 2 bases and J by 5 bases. Germline values: CDR1 SGHAT, CDR2 FQNNGV. Here the CDR3 DNA reads TGTGCCAGCAGCTTACGTCAAAAGCTAGCGGGCAACGAGCAGTACTTC. Translating it yields CASSLRQKLAGNEQYF.

The chain joins TRBV4-1 to TRBJ1-5; TRBD1 agrees at 8 bases. The CDR3 runs 16 residues. V trimming: 3 bases; J trimming: 4 bases; junction bases outside the gene matches: 8. The germline V gene encodes CDR1 MGHRA and CDR2 YSYEKL. Here the CDR3 DNA reads TGCGCCAGCAGCCATCCCTTTCGACAGGGGAATCAGCCCCAGCATTTT. It encodes CASSHPFRQGNQPQHF.

This clonotype was observed a few times. CDR3 coding DNA: TGCGCCAGCAGGGAACAGGGGGTGCCAGATACGCAGTATTTT. Translation gives CASREQGVPDTQYF. The rearrangement joins TRBV5-1 to TRBJ2-3, with TRBD1 matching 8 bases. The germline CDR1 and CDR2 sequences are SGHRS and YFSETQ. There are 14 residues in the CDR3. The ends lost 5 bases at V and 4 bases at J; junction bases unmatched: 6.

This clonotype showed up just a few times. CDR3 region: CASTPPRSSGSYEQFF. CDR3 nucleotides: TGTGCCAGCACCCCTCCCCGGTCTAGCGGGAGTTATGAGCAGTTCTTC. V usage is TRBV12-3 or TRBV12-4 and J usage is TRBJ2-1; TRBD2 matches at 10 bases. The V gene end was trimmed by 7 bases and the J gene end by 8 bases; junction bases not matched to a gene: 14. This CDR3 contains 16 residues.

The gene calls are TRBV10-3 and TRBJ1-2, with D possibly matching TRBD1 (5 bases). Trimming pared 4 bases from V and 2 bases from J, leaving 14 bases between. CDR3 size: 15 residues. The germline V gene encodes CDR1 ENHRY and CDR2 SYGVKD. The CDR3 loop is CAISGGQNRNYGYTF. The CDR3 bases are TGTGCCATCAGTGGTGGACAAAACCGAAACTATGGCTACACCTTC.

The genes are TRBV29-1 and TRBJ1-1; 7 positions match TRBD1. The CDR3 is 14 amino acids. After removal of 4 bases from V and 0 bases from J, the junction contained 5 bases not matched to a gene. CDR1 is SQVTM, CDR2 ANQGSEA, per germline. The CDR3 protein is CSVAPRGLNTEAFF. CDR3 nucleotides: TGCAGCGTTGCGCCCAGGGGGTTGAACACTGAAGCTTTCTTT.

The chain joins TRBV12-3 or TRBV12-4 to TRBJ2-3; no clear D gene. The CDR3 sequence is 14 residues long. V was pared by 6 bases and J by 1 base, with 11 bases between. CDR3 region: CASSPQIRTDTQYF. CDR3 sequence (DNA): TGTGCCAGCAGCCCGCAGATTCGCACAGATACGCAGTATTTT.

This clonotype came up once. The chain has TRBV29-1 and TRBJ2-7; weak D call: TRBD2 (6 bases). The germline gives CDR1 SQVTM, CDR2 ANQGSEA. This CDR3 region has 14 residues. Deletions cut 6 bases from V and 0 bases from J, with 15 bases between. The CDR3 loop is CSVSEGLTSYEQYF. CDR3 sequence (DNA): TGCAGCGTCTCGGAGGGACTGACCTCCTACGAGCAGTACTTC.

The chain carries TRBV7-6 and TRBJ1-1, with D possibly matching TRBD1 (6 bases). V was shortened by 1 base and J by 4 bases, with 13 bases between the two germline ends. Germline V lookup: CDR1 SGHVS, CDR2 FNYEAQ. This CDR3 is 15 amino acids long. The DNA for the CDR3 is TGTGCCAGCAGCTTAGTACGGGGGCCGAGCACTGAAGCTTTCTTT. It translates to CASSLVRGPSTEAFF.

The chain has TRBV2 and TRBJ2-2; maybe TRBD2 (5 bases). The V end was cut by 5 bases, the J end by 0 bases, with 7 bases between. There are 14 residues in the CDR3. Germline CDR1 SNHLY, CDR2 FYNNEI. CDR3 in DNA: TGTGCCAGCAGTTGGCGGGCGAACACCGGGGAGCTGTTTTTT. This translates into CASSWRANTGELFF.

The V and J genes are TRBV29-1 and TRBJ2-2; a possible D gene is TRBD1 (6 bases). This CDR3 comprises 16 residues. V dropped 6 bases and J dropped 5 bases, with 22 bases sitting between them. Germline V CDR1 and CDR2: SQVTM, ANQGSEA. Here the CDR3 reads CSVANVRAGETGELFF. The CDR3 DNA reads as TGCAGCGTGGCTAACGTGAGGGCAGGGGAGACCGGGGAGCTGTTTTTT.

This clonotype was counted a few times. The chain links TRBV5-6 to TRBJ2-2; D is ambiguous. Trimming stripped 1 base from V and 2 bases from J, with 6 bases between. CDR1 and CDR2 from the germline V gene are SGHDT and YYEEEE. This CDR3 is 14 amino acids long. Written as DNA, the CDR3 is TGTGCCAGCAGCTTGATAGAAAACACCGGGGAGCTGTTTTTT. As protein: CASSLIENTGELFF.

This clonotype occurred many times. The rearrangement links TRBV5-1 to TRBJ1-6; 7 bases match TRBD1. This CDR3 is built from 14 residues. Germline V lookup: CDR1 SGHRS, CDR2 YFSETQ. J was trimmed by 7 bases and V by 4 bases; bases with no gene match: 5. The CDR3 here is CASSLGQSNSPLHF. The CDR3 region has the DNA TGCGCCAGCAGCCTGGGACAGTCGAATTCACCCCTCCACTTT.